The rows below give T cell receptor beta chains drawn from one sample of a study of cytomegalovirus exposure and HLA in healthy donors. Data came from immunoSEQ multiplex PCR; TCRdb stores just in-frame clones and leaves some out. Counted here are 150,000 to 200,000 clones, roughly 80% occurring once; the ten biggest clones make up 2% to 2.5%. The sample taken for sequencing was PBMCs. Source of these receptors: a man aged 50-59 years in good health and CMV-seropositive. CDR3s include the opening cysteine and the closing phenylalanine or tryptophan. Each record gives: J gene, clone size, V gene, D gene, CDR3 protein, CDR3 DNA. A D gene is named only where the DNA matches it firmly. Only part of the rows carry a size: once, few, many, or a class if the clone is expanded.

>TRBJ2-7|.|TRBV6-5|TRBD2
CASSSGGSEQYF
TGTGCCAGCAGTTCCGGGGGGTCTGAGCAGTACTTC
>TRBJ2-7|.|TRBV5-1|.
CASSLSGVAREQYF
TGCGCCAGCAGCTTATCGGGGGTTGCGAGGGAGCAGTACTTC
>TRBJ2-3|.|TRBV10-1|TRBD1
CASSEWTGEADTQYF
TGCGCCAGCAGTGAGTGGACAGGGGAAGCAGATACGCAGTATTTT
>TRBJ2-3|few|TRBV9|TRBD2
CASSPRAGNTDTQYF
TGTGCCAGCAGCCCGAGAGCGGGGAACACAGATACGCAGTATTTT
>TRBJ1-1|.|TRBV7-2|.
CASSPRQITPEAFF
TGTGCCAGCAGCCCAAGACAGATTACCCCTGAAGCTTTCTTT
>TRBJ2-7|.|TRBV29-1|.
CSVEKQGAYQGARGEQYF
TGCAGCGTTGAAAAACAAGGGGCTTATCAGGGCGCAAGAGGTGAGCAGTACTTC
>TRBJ1-1|.|TRBV5-4|TRBD1
CASSPGGQGNTEAFF
TGTGCCAGCAGCCCGGGGGGACAGGGGAACACTGAAGCTTTCTTT
>TRBJ2-1|.|TRBV7-2|.
CASSLGLLEQFF
TGTGCCAGCAGCTTAGGACTACTTGAGCAGTTCTTC
>TRBJ2-7|.|TRBV27|TRBD1
CASSLKGQGTSYEQYF
TGTGCCAGCAGTCTCAAGGGACAGGGGACTTCCTACGAGCAGTACTTC
>TRBJ2-3|few|TRBV5-1|TRBD2
CASSLDLAGTDTQYF
TGCGCCAGCAGCTTGGATCTAGCGGGGACAGATACGCAGTATTTT
>TRBJ2-2|.|TRBV7-3|TRBD1
CASTSDRVTGELFF
TGTGCCAGCACCTCAGACAGGGTCACCGGGGAGCTGTTTTTT
>TRBJ1-5|.|TRBV4-3|.
CASSQDSARLTPQHF
TGCGCCAGCAGCCAAGATTCGGCCAGGCTCACCCCCCAGCATTTT
>TRBJ1-2|.|TRBV7-2|.
CASSLEAGYNYGYTF
TGTGCCAGCAGCTTAGAGGCAGGGTATAACTATGGCTACACCTTC
>TRBJ1-3|.|TRBV10-3|.
CAISWDTSGNTIYF
TGTGCCATCAGTTGGGACACATCTGGAAACACCATATATTTT
>TRBJ2-7|.|TRBV5-6|TRBD2
CASSTAGLAGKSYEQYF
TGTGCCAGCAGCACGGCGGGACTAGCGGGCAAATCCTACGAGCAGTACTTC
>TRBJ1-4|once|TRBV15|.
CATSGRRVLATNEKLFF
TGTGCCACCAGTGGTCGCAGGGTATTAGCAACTAATGAAAAACTGTTTTTT
>TRBJ1-1|.|TRBV7-9|.
CASRQGFGTEAFF
TGTGCCAGCAGGCAGGGGTTCGGCACTGAAGCTTTCTTT
>TRBJ1-2|.|TRBV4-1|TRBD1
CASSQDSQGGDYGYTF
TGCGCCAGCAGCCAAGATAGCCAGGGGGGTGACTATGGCTACACCTTC
>TRBJ2-1|.|TRBV7-3|TRBD2
CASSTSGGLMNEQFF
TGTGCCAGCAGCACTAGCGGGGGGCTGATGAATGAGCAGTTCTTC
>TRBJ1-2|.|TRBV6-6|TRBD1
CASTLQGTGGYTF
TGTGCCAGCACCCTACAGGGGACGGGTGGCTACACCTTC
>TRBJ1-1|few|TRBV28|TRBD1
CASGSSGQGVLAFF
TGTGCCAGCGGTTCCTCGGGACAGGGTGTTTTGGCTTTCTTT
>TRBJ1-2|.|TRBV7-9|.
CASSGSRAVDYGYTF
TGTGCCAGCAGCGGATCCAGGGCGGTTGACTATGGCTACACCTTC
>TRBJ1-3|.|TRBV5-4|.
CASSLPGGPRGNTIYF
TGTGCCAGCAGCTTGCCGGGGGGGCCGAGAGGAAACACCATATATTTT
>TRBJ1-5|few|TRBV6-5|.
CASAEGVNQPQHF
TGTGCCAGCGCTGAGGGGGTGAATCAGCCCCAGCATTTT
>TRBJ2-7|.|TRBV11-1|.
CASSPMMYYEQYF
TGTGCCAGCAGCCCTATGATGTACTACGAGCAGTACTTC
>TRBJ2-7|.|TRBV6-5|.
CASSYGRDTGYEQYF
TGTGCCAGCAGTTACGGTAGGGACACGGGCTACGAGCAGTACTTC
>TRBJ2-2|.|TRBV15|.
CATSRGAGAGRNTGELFF
TGTGCCACCAGCAGAGGTGCGGGGGCGGGACGAAACACCGGGGAGCTGTTTTTT
>TRBJ2-2|once|TRBV6-5|TRBD2
CASSYGSGGPTGELFF
TGTGCCAGCAGTTACGGTAGCGGGGGCCCCACCGGGGAGCTGTTTTTT